Given below is one T cell receptor beta chain in context. The table lists this clone with a few counts. Its cognate antigen has yet to be identified. No clone much larger than this one lies a single base away; base qualities are absent. The data belong to a study of blood T cell repertoires in COVID-19 (dated by TCRdb to about 2020). Broadly, across the study: Samples covering the acute and convalescent phases of COVID-19 were provided by collaborators in the United States, Italy and Spain. Samples were obtained from the ongoing ImmuneRACE study (first 160 participants) and from roughly 1,300 subjects provided by 6 global collaborators. The prospective study material was composed of cDNA or gDNA derived from T cells, B-cell-depleted T cells, or PBMCs. Nearly every sample came with metadata listing a de-identified subject ID, COVID-19 status, age in years and sex. Where available, HLA class I and class II types were obtained from metadata supplied by the sample provider rather than from assay-based typing. The repertoires were made available in a free public database intended to serve as a resource for research on the immune response to SARS-CoV-2. The dataset comprised deeply sampled blood TCRbeta repertoires from subjects exposed to, actively infected with, or recovered from COVID-19.

The immunoSEQ Assay, a bias-controlled multiplex PCR, was used to amplify TCRbeta CDR3 regions from genomic DNA. In the paper's pipeline: Within the assay, amplification of reference gene primers was used to estimate how many nucleated cells each sample contained. Sequence reads were collapsed and filtered to measure the absolute abundance of every unique TCRbeta CDR3 rearrangement. Productive Simpson clonality was computed per sample as the square root of Simpson's diversity index over productive rearrangements. This is the immuneACCESS table as TCRdb keeps it, with only in-frame sequences that have V and J called. A part of the clones is gone; compared with another copy, unresolved V genes explain less than half, and the rest is unexplained. D and trimming come from the DNA, and the V and J calls and clone size come from that table. The sample table records about 320,000 clones; approximately 90% of these occur just once. The ten top clones hold around 8.9% of the sample.

Including the terminal cysteine and phenylalanine, the CDR3 comprises 13 residues. The kept DNA is CDR3 alone, 39 bases in frame from the first base. V lost 1 base and J lost 4 bases; the stretch between them is 7 bases long. CDR1 and CDR2 (SEHNR, FQNEAQ) derive from the germline V gene (reference sequence). Study-level results and caveats: The amount of clinical and demographic metadata varied by source and participant and was provided uncurated.

In the prospective study, participants were 18 to 89 years old, resided in fewer than 25 geographic areas of the United States, and were enrolled through a virtual design. To assign participants to cohorts, the prospective study relied on clinical history that participants themselves reported in a screening survey and a study questionnaire. Recovered participants in ImmuneRACE Cohort 3 were defined as having two consecutive negative NP/OP PCR tests, clearance from a healthcare professional, or resolution of symptoms. Mobile phlebotomists in the prospective study collected whole blood, serum and a nasopharyngeal or oropharyngeal swab from every participant. Prospective study participants could optionally give additional blood draws and questionnaires over an approximately two-month period. Before DNA extraction, prospective study blood samples were shipped either frozen or at room temperature.

The TCR was taken from a woman under 30 who had recovered from COVID-19. Material: PBMCs or T cells enriched from blood (not recorded which). The chain joins TRBV7-9 to TRBJ1-2, with the D gene uncertain. The nucleotide sequence reads as follows: TGTGCCAGCAGCTTAGAATCTCTCTATGGCTACACCTTC. This yields the protein CASSLESLYGYTF. With all but the CDR3 taken from the reference TRBV7-9 and TRBJ1-2 genes, the full variable domain is: DTGVSQNPRHKITKRGQNVTFRCDPISEHNRLYWYRQTLGQGPEFLTYFQNEAQLEKSRLLSDRFSAERPKGSFSTLEIQRTEQGDSAMYLCASSLESLYGYTFGSGTRLTVV.